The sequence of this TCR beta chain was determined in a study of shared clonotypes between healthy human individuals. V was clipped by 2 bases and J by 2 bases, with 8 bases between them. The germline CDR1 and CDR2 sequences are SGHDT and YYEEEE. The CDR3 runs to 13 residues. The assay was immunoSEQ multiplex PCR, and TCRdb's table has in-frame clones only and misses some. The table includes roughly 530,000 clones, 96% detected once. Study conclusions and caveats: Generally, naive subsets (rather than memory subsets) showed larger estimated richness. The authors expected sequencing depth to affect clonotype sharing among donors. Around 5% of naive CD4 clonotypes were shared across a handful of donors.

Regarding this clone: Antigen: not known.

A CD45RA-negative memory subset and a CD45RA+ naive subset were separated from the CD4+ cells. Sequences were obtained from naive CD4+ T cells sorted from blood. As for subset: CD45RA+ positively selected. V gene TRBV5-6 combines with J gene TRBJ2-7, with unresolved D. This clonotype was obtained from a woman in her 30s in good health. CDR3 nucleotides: TGTGCCAGCAGCTTCCTGGGCACCTACGAGCAGTACTTC. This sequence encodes CASSFLGTYEQYF.